One sample yielded the 8 T cell receptor beta chains listed below, sequenced in a study of blood T cell repertoires in COVID-19. This table comes from immunoSEQ multiplex PCR, and its TCRdb copy is limited to in-frame clones, with some not included. This table has some 200,000 clones, roughly 84% appearing once. Sequencing was carried out using peripheral blood. The receptors originated from a human donor in a cohort sampled during active COVID-19.

The V call is TRBV7-2, the J call TRBJ2-3, with 9 bases lining up with TRBD2. This CDR3 spans 17 amino acids. V shed 5 bases, J shed 1 base, and the junction held 10 bases outside the gene matches. The germline CDR1 and CDR2 sequences are SGHTA and FQGNSA. The CDR3 is CASSPRLAGGGTDTQYF. The CDR3 region has the DNA TGTGCCAGCAGCCCCAGATTGGCGGGAGGGGGCACAGATACGCAGTATTTT.

This clone appeared a single time. The V gene is TRBV19, the J gene TRBJ2-3; tentatively, D is TRBD1 (5 bases). This CDR3 is built from 16 residues. The V gene lost 7 bases and the J gene lost 4 bases, with 21 bases spanning the gap. The germline CDR1 and CDR2 sequences are LNHDA and SQIVND (reference sequence). The CDR3 loop is CASMSVGRASADTQYF. The DNA for the CDR3 is TGTGCCAGTATGTCGGTTGGCAGGGCGAGCGCAGATACGCAGTATTTT.

The chain has TRBV7-9 and TRBJ2-2; D is perhaps TRBD1 (5 bases). This CDR3 is 14 amino acids long. V lost 6 bases and J lost 2, with 10 bases in between. Per the germline V gene, CDR1 is SEHNR and CDR2 is FQNEAQ (reference sequence). The CDR3 reads CASRAGHNTGELFF. The CDR3, as DNA: TGTGCCAGCAGGGCCGGACACAACACCGGGGAGCTGTTTTTT. Together with reference TRBV7-9 and TRBJ2-2, the CDR3 gives the full variable domain: DTGVSQNPRHKITKRGQNVTFRCDPISEHNRLYWYRQTLGQGPEFLTYFQNEAQLEKSRLLSDRFSAERPKGSFSTLEIQRTEQGDSAMYLCASRAGHNTGELFFGEGSRLTVL.

This clone appeared a single time. The chain is built from TRBV4-1 and TRBJ1-1, with D hard to call. This CDR3 is built from 17 residues. V was pared by 0 bases and J by 0 bases, with 14 bases between. Germline V CDR1 and CDR2: MGHRA, YSYEKL. The CDR3 reads CASSQDPKSLMNTEAFF. CDR3 sequence (DNA): TGCGCCAGCAGCCAAGATCCGAAATCCCTAATGAACACTGAAGCTTTCTTT.

This clone was observed many times. V and J are TRBV24-1 and TRBJ2-1; TRBD2 matches at 9 bases. The CDR3 has 14 residues. Germline CDR1 and CDR2: KGHDR and SFDVKD. V lost 5 bases, J lost 8 bases, and 6 bases stayed unmatched. As DNA, the CDR3 is TGTGCCACCAGTGGTAGCGGGAGTGGCTATGAGCAGTTCTTC. Protein product: CATSGSGSGYEQFF.

This rearrangement joins TRBV15 to TRBJ1-2; 8 nucleotides match TRBD1. Germline CDR1 is LNHNV and CDR2 is YYDKDF (reference sequence). V lost 1 base and J lost 8; bases outside the gene matches: 12. CDR3 length: 16 residues. The CDR3 sequence is CATSRAHMDRAFGYTF. Here the CDR3 DNA reads TGTGCCACCAGCAGAGCCCACATGGACAGGGCGTTCGGCTACACCTTC.

The genes are TRBV7-2 and TRBJ2-7, with 7 bases aligning to TRBD1. The V gene end was trimmed by 3 bases and the J gene end by 1 base; junction bases not matched to a gene: 6. This CDR3 is 15 amino acids long. Germline CDR1 is SGHTA and CDR2 is FQGNSA. The CDR3 nucleotides are TGTGCCAGCAGCTTGGACAGGCTATTATCCTACGAGCAGTACTTC. Translation: CASSLDRLLSYEQYF.

The V and J genes are TRBV19 and TRBJ2-7; 10 bases map to TRBD2. Trimming cost V 3 bases and J 2 bases; bases outside gene matches: 4. There are 15 residues in the CDR3. From germline, CDR1 is LNHDA and CDR2 SQIVND (reference sequence). DNA of the CDR3: TGTGCCAGTAGTATCGCCGGGACTAGCGCCTACGAGCAGTACTTC. Translated: CASSIAGTSAYEQYF. Full variable domain (outside the CDR3, taken from reference TRBV19 and TRBJ2-7): DGGITQSPKYLFRKEGQNVTLSCEQNLNHDAMYWYRQDPGQGLRLIYYSQIVNDFQKGDIAEGYSVSREKKESFPLTVTSAQKNPTAFYLCASSIAGTSAYEQYFGPGTRLTVT.